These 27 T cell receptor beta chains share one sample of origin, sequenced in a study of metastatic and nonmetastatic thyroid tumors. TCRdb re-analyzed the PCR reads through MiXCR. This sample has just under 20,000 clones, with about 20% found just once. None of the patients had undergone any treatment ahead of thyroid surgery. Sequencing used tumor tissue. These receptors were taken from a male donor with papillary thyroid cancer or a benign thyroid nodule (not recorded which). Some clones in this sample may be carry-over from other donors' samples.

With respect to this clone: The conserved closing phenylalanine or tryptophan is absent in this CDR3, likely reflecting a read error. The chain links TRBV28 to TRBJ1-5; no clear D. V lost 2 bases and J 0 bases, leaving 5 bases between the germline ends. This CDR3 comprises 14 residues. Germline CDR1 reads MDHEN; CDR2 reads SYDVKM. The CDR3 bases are TGTGCCAGCAGTTTAGTCACTAGCAATCAGCCCCAGCATCTG. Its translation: CASSLVTSNQPQHL.

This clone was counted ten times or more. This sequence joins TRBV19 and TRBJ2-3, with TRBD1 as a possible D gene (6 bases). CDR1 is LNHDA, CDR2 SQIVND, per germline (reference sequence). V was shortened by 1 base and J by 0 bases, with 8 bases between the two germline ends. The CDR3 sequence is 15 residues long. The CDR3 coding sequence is TGTGCCAGTAGTATAGGGACAGCTAGCACAGATACGCAGTATTTT. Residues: CASSIGTASTDTQYF.

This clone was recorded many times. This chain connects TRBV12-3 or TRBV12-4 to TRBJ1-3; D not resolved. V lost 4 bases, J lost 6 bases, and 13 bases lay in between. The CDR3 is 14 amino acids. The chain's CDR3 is CASSSGSLINTIYF. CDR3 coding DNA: TGTGCCAGCAGTTCTGGCAGTCTCATAAACACCATATATTTT.

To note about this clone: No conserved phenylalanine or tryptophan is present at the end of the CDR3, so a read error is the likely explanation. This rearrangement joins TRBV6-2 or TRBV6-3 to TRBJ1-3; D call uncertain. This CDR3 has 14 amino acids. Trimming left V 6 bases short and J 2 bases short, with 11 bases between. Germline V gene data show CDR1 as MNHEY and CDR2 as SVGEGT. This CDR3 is CASRLFGAGNTIYV. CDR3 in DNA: TGTGCCAGCAGGCTTTTCGGAGCTGGAAACACCATATATGTT.

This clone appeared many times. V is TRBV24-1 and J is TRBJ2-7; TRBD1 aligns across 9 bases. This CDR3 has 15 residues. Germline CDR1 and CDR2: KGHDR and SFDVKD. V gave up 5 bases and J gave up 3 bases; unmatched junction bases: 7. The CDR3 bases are TGTGCCACCAGTGCCTCGACAGGGGGAATCTACGAGCAGTACTTC. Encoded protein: CATSASTGGIYEQYF.

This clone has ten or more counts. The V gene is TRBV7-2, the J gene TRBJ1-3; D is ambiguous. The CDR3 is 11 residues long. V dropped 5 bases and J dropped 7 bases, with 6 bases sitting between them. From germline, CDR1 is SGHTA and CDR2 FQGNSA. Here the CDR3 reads CASSQWNTIYF. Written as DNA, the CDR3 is TGTGCCAGCAGCCAATGGAACACCATATATTTT.

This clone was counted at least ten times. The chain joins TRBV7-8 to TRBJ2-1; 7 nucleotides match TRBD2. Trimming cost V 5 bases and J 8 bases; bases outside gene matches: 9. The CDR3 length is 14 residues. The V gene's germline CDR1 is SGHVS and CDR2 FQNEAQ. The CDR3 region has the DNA TGTGCCAGCAGCCGGACTAGTCGTGTCGATGAGCAGTTCTTC. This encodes CASSRTSRVDEQFF.

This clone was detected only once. CDR3 nucleotides: TGTGCCAGCAGCTTTGATTACCTAGCGGGGGCCGGGGAGCTGTTTTTT. Protein sequence: CASSFDYLAGAGELFF. This rearrangement joins TRBV7-3 to TRBJ2-2, with 10 positions matching TRBD2. The CDR3 is 16 amino acids. CDR1 is SGHTA and CDR2 is FQGTGA in the germline V gene. The ends lost 3 bases at V and 6 bases at J; junction bases unmatched: 7.

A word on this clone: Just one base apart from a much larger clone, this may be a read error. As DNA, the CDR3 is TGTGCCACCAGCAGAGGTCTAGCGGGATGGTTCAATGAGCAGTTCTTC. Encoded protein: CATSRGLAGWFNEQFF. V gene TRBV15 combines with J gene TRBJ2-1; TRBD2 agrees at 9 bases. CDR1 is LNHNV, CDR2 YYDKDF, per germline (reference sequence). V was clipped by 1 base and J by 6 bases; unmatched bases: 7. CDR3 size: 16 residues. Full variable domain (missing parts from reference TRBV15 and TRBJ2-1): DAMVIQNPRYQVTQFGKPVTLSCSQTLNHNVMYWYQQKSSQAPKLLFHYYDKDFNNEADTPDNFQSRRPNTSFCFLDIRSPGLGDTAMYLCATSRGLAGWFNEQFFGPGTRLTVL.

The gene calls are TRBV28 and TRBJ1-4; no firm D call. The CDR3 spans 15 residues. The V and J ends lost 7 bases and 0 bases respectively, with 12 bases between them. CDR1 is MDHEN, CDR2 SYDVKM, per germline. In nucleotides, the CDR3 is TGTGCCAGCACCCCTTGGTCCGCAACTAATGAAAAACTGTTTTTT. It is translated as CASTPWSATNEKLFF.

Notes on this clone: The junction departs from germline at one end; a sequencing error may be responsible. The CDR3 region is CASSPTGGTDTHSF. As DNA, the CDR3 is TGTGCCAGCTCACCAACAGGGGGCACAGATACGCACTCTTTT. V is TRBV18 and J is TRBJ2-3, with TRBD1 matching 9 bases. CDR3 length: 14 amino acids. From germline, CDR1 is KGHSH and CDR2 LQKENI.

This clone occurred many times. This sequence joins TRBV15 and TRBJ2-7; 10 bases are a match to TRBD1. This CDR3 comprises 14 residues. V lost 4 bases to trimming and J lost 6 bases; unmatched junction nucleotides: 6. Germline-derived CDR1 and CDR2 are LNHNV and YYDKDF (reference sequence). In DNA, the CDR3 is TGTGCCACCAGCAAAGACAGGGGGCTAGCCGAGCAGTACTTC. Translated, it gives CATSKDRGLAEQYF. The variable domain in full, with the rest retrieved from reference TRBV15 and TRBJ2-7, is DAMVIQNPRYQVTQFGKPVTLSCSQTLNHNVMYWYQQKSSQAPKLLFHYYDKDFNNEADTPDNFQSRRPNTSFCFLDIRSPGLGDTAMYLCATSKDRGLAEQYFGPGTRLTVT.

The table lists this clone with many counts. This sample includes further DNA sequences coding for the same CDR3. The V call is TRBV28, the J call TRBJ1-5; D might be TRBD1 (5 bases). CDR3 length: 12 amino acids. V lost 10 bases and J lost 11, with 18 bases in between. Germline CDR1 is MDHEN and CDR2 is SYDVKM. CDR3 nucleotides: TGTGCCACCCGACAAGGCGGGGGGTCCCAGCATTTT. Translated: CATRQGGGSQHF.

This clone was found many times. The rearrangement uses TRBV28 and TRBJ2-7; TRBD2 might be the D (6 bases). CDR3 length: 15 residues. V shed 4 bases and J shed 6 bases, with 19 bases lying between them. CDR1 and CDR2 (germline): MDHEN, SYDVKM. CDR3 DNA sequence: TGTGCCAGCAGTTCAATGGGGAGGCCGGCCCGCGAGCAGTACTTC. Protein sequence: CASSSMGRPAREQYF.

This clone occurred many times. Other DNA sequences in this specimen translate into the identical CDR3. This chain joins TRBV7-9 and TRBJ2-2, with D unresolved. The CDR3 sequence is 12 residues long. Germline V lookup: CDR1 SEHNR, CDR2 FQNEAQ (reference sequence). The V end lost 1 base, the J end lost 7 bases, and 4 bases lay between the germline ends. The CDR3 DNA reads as TGTGCCAGCAGCTTAGGTATCGGGGAGCTGTTTTTT. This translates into CASSLGIGELFF.

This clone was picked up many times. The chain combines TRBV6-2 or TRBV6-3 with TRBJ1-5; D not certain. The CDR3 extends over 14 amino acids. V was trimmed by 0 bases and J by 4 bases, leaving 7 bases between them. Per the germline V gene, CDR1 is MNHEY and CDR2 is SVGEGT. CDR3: CASSYSYKNQPQHF. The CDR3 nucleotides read TGTGCCAGCAGTTACTCGTATAAGAATCAGCCCCAGCATTTT.

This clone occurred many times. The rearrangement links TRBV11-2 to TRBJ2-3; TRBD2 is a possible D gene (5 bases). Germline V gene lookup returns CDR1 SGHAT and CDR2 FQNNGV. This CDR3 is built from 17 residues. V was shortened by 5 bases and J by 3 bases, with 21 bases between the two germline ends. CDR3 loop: CASSVGPSVGVTDTQYF. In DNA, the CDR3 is TGTGCCAGCAGCGTAGGTCCTAGTGTGGGAGTGACAGATACGCAGTATTTT.

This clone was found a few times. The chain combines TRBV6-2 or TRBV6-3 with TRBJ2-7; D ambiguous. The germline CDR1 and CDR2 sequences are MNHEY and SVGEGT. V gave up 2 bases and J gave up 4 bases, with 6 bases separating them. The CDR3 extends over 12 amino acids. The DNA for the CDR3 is TGTGCCAGCAGTTACATACCTTACGAGCAGTACTTC. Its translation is CASSYIPYEQYF.

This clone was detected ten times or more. CDR3 bases: TGTGCCAGCTCACCCTACACAGGTGAAAAACTGTTTTTT. Amino acid sequence: CASSPYTGEKLFF. J is TRBJ1-4 and V is TRBV18, with a possible D match to TRBD1 (5 bases). Trimming cost V 3 bases and J 7 bases, with 9 bases left between them. Per the germline V gene, CDR1 is KGHSH and CDR2 is LQKENI. CDR3 length: 13 amino acids.

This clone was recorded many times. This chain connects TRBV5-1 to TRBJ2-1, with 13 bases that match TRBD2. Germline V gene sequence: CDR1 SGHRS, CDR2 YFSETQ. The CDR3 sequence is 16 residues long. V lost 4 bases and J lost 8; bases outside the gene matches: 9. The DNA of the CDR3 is TGCGCCAGCAGCGTAGACGGGACTAGCGGGATCGATGAGCAGTTCTTC. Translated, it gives CASSVDGTSGIDEQFF.

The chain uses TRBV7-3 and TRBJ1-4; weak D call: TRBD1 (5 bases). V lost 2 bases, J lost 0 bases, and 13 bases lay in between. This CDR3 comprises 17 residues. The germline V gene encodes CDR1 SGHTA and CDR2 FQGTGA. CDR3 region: CASSLGGRDATNEKLFF. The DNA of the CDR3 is TGTGCCAGCAGCTTAGGAGGCAGGGACGCAACTAATGAAAAACTGTTTTTT.

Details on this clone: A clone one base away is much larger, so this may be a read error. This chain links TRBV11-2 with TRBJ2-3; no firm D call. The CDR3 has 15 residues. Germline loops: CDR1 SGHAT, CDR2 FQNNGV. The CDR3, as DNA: TGTGCCAGCAGCTTAGTCTACCACAACACAGATACGCAGTGTTTT. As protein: CASSLVYHNTDTQCF. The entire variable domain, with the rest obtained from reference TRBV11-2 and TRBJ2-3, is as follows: EAGVAQSPRYKIIEKRQSVAFWCNPISGHATLYWYQQILGQGPKLLIQFQNNGVVDDSQLPKDRFSAERLKGVDSTLKIQPAKLEDSAVYLCASSLVYHNTDTQCFGPGTRLTVL.

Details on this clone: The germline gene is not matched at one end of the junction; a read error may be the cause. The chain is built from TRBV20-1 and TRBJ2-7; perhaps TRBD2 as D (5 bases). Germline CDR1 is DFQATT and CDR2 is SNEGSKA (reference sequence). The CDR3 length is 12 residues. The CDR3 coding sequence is TGCAGTGCCCGGAGGAGTTCCTACGAGCATTACTTC. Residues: CSARRSSYEHYF.

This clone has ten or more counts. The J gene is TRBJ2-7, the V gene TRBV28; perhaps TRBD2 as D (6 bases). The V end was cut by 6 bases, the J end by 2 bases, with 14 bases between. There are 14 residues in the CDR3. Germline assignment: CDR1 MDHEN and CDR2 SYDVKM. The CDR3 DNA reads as TGTGCCAGCAGATATAGCGGAGGGACCTACGAGCAGTACTTC. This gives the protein CASRYSGGTYEQYF. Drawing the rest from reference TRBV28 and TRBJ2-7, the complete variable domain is DVKVTQSSRYLVKRTGEKVFLECVQDMDHENMFWYRQDPGLGLRLIYFSYDVKMKEKGDIPEGYSVSREKKERFSLILESASTNQTSMYLCASRYSGGTYEQYFGPGTRLTVT.

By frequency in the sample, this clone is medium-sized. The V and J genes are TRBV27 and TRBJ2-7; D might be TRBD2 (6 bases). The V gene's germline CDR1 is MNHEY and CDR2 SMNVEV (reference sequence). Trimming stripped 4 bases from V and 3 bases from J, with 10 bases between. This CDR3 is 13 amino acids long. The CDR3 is CASSYQAGYEQYF. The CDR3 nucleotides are TGTGCCAGCAGTTATCAAGCGGGCTACGAGCAGTACTTC.

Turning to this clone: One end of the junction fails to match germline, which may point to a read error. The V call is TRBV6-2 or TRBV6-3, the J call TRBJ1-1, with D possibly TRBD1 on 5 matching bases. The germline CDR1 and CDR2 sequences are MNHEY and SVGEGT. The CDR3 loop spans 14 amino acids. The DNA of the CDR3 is TGTGCCAGCAGTCAGAATCACGTACCGGGGGAAGCTTACTTT. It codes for CASSQNHVPGEAYF.

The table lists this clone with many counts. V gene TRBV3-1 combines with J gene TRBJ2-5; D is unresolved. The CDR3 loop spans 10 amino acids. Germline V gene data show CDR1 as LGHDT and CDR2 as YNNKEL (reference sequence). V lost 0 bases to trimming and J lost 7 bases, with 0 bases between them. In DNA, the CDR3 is TGTGCCAGCAGCCAAGAGACCCAGTACTTC. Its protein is CASSQETQYF.